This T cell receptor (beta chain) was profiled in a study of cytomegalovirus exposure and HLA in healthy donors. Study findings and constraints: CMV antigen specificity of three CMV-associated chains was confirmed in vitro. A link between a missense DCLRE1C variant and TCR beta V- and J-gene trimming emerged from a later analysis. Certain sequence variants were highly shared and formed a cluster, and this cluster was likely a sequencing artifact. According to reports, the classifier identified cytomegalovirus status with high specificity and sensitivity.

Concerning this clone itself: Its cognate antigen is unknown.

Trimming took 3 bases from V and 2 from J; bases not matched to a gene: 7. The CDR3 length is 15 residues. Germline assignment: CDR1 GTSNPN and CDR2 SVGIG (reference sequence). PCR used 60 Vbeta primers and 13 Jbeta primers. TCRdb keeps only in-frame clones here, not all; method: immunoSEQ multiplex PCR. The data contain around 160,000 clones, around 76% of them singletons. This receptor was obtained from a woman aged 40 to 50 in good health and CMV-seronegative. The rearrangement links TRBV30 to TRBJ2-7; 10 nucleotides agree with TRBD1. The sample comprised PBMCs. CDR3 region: CAWRDFGTGAYEQYF. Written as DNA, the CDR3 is TGTGCCTGGAGGGATTTCGGGACAGGGGCCTACGAGCAGTACTTC.